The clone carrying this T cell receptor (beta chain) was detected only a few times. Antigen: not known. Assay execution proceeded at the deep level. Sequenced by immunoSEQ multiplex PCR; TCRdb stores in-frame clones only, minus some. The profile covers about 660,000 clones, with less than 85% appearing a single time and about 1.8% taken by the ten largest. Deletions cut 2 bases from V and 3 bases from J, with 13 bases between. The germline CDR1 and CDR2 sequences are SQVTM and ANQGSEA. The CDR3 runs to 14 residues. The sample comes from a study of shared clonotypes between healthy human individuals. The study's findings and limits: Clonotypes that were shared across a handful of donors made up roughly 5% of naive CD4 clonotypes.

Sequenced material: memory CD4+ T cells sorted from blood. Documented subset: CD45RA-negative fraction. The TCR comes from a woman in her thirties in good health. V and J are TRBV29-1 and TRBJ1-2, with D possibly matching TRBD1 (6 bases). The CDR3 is CSVEYREGDYGYTF. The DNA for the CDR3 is TGCAGCGTTGAATACAGGGAGGGAGACTATGGCTACACCTTC.